A single sample is the source of the 29 T cell receptor beta chains below, sequenced in a study of cytomegalovirus exposure and HLA in healthy donors. Researchers ran the PCR with 60 Vbeta and 13 Jbeta primers. Sequencing was performed with immunoSEQ multiplex PCR; in TCRdb, only in-frame clones are kept and a portion is missing. In the table there are about 150,000 clones, more than 65% of which are singletons. Material for sequencing was PBMCs. Source of these receptors: a middle-aged man in good health and CMV-seropositive.

The CDR3 spells CASSLEGGDAGMETQYF. CDR3 DNA sequence: TGTGCCAGCAGCTTAGAAGGCGGGGACGCGGGGATGGAGACCCAGTACTTC. The chain is built from TRBV13 and TRBJ2-5; tentatively, D is TRBD2 (6 bases). Trimming stripped 1 base from V and 5 bases from J, with 20 bases between. The CDR3 consists of 17 residues. The germline CDR1 and CDR2 sequences are PRHDT and FYEKMQ (reference sequence).

This chain joins TRBV7-9 and TRBJ2-1, with TRBD2 matching over 9 bases. V lost 3 bases and J lost 4; bases outside the gene matches: 4. Germline CDR1 SEHNR, CDR2 FQNEAQ (reference sequence). This CDR3 is 15 amino acids long. This CDR3 reads CASSFGSGGYNEQFF. CDR3 sequence (DNA): TGTGCCAGCAGCTTTGGTAGCGGGGGATACAATGAGCAGTTCTTC.

The gene calls are TRBV9 and TRBJ2-1, with D tentatively TRBD2 (7 bases). V was shortened by 0 bases and J by 7 bases, with 20 bases between the two germline ends. The CDR3 loop spans 17 amino acids. Germline loops: CDR1 SGDLS, CDR2 YYNGEE. CDR3: CASSVEGGGSRRNEQFF. As DNA, the CDR3 is TGTGCCAGCAGCGTAGAGGGAGGGGGGTCTCGGAGGAATGAGCAGTTCTTC. The entire variable domain, with the rest obtained from reference TRBV9 and TRBJ2-1, is as follows: DSGVTQTPKHLITATGQRVTLRCSPRSGDLSVYWYQQSLDQGLQFLIQYYNGEERAKGNILERFSAQQFPDLHSELNLSSLELGDSALYFCASSVEGGGSRRNEQFFGPGTRLTVL.

The CDR3 DNA sequence: TGTGCCATCAAAGCGGGGAGCACAGATACGCAGTATTTT. This sequence encodes CAIKAGSTDTQYF. The rearrangement uses TRBV10-3 and TRBJ2-3; TRBD2 agrees at 7 bases. Germline V gene data show CDR1 as ENHRY and CDR2 as SYGVKD. The ends lost 7 bases at V and 0 bases at J; junction bases unmatched: 1. This CDR3 contains 13 residues.

The chain has TRBV18 and TRBJ2-1; 8 bases are shared with TRBD2. Trimming cost V 3 bases and J 8 bases; bases outside gene matches: 9. Germline CDR1 and CDR2: KGHSH and LQKENI. CDR3 length: 15 amino acids. DNA for the CDR3: TGTGCCAGCTCACCTAGGAGCGGGAGTGGGGATGAGCAGTTCTTC. The encoded protein is CASSPRSGSGDEQFF.

This clone came up once. The chain couples TRBV5-6 to TRBJ2-5; D uncertain. Deletions cut 1 base from V and 5 bases from J, with 9 bases between. The CDR3 totals 13 residues. Germline V CDR1 and CDR2: SGHDT, YYEEEE. The DNA for the CDR3 is TGTGCCAGCAGCTTGTACCGGGTGGAGACCCAGTACTTC. It yields the protein CASSLYRVETQYF.

This chain connects TRBV5-5 to TRBJ1-5, with 7 bases identical to TRBD1. The CDR3 contains 14 residues. Germline CDR1 and CDR2: SGHKS and YYEKEE (reference sequence). V was pared by 4 bases and J by 2 bases, with 3 bases of the junction left unmatched. The CDR3 coding sequence is TGTGCCAGCAGCCGGGACAGTGGCAATCAGCCCCAGCATTTT. Translation: CASSRDSGNQPQHF.

The chain links TRBV6-5 to TRBJ1-1; D call uncertain. V lost 2 bases, J lost 0 bases, and 7 bases lay in between. The CDR3 has 14 amino acids. Germline CDR1 is MNHEY and CDR2 is SVGAGI. The CDR3 DNA is TGTGCCAGCAGTTACAATCAGATGAACACTGAAGCTTTCTTT. This translates into CASSYNQMNTEAFF.

Comment on this clone: The same CDR3 arises from other DNA sequences in this sample as well. The chain joins TRBV5-1 to TRBJ2-5, with 7 bases aligning to TRBD1. V gave up 1 base and J gave up 2 bases; unmatched junction bases: 2. The CDR3 is made up of 14 amino acids. In germline, CDR1 is SGHRS, CDR2 YFSETQ. The CDR3 here is CASSLRDSQETQYF. The CDR3 DNA is TGCGCCAGCAGCTTGCGGGACAGTCAAGAGACCCAGTACTTC.

The rearrangement joins TRBV14 to TRBJ2-7; no firm D call. V lost 4 bases to trimming and J lost 6 bases, with 13 bases between them. CDR1 and CDR2 from the germline V gene are SGHDN and FVKESK. The CDR3 runs 13 residues. The CDR3 bases are TGTGCCAGCAGCCCAGGCCGCCTCGGCGAGCAGTACGTC. It translates to CASSPGRLGEQYV.

The CDR3 DNA follows: TGTGCCAGCAGTCCCTCGGTTCTAGCTGATTACAATGAGCAGTTCTTC. It translates to CASSPSVLADYNEQFF. This chain connects TRBV28 to TRBJ2-1; weak D call: TRBD2 (5 bases). V lost 5 bases and J lost 4, with 18 bases in between. The germline V gene encodes CDR1 MDHEN and CDR2 SYDVKM. CDR3 length equals 16 residues.

This clone has only one observation. The V call is TRBV19, the J call TRBJ2-3, with TRBD1 matching 9 bases. J gave up 4 bases and V 6 bases, and 8 bases lay outside the gene matches. CDR3 length: 15 amino acids. CDR1 is LNHDA, CDR2 SQIVND, per germline (reference sequence). CDR3 sequence (DNA): TGTGCCAGTAGGCACAGGGGGCTGAGGGCAGATACGCAGTATTTT. Translated: CASRHRGLRADTQYF.

The chain is built from TRBV27 and TRBJ2-7; 7 bases are shared with TRBD2. Trimming at V came to 10 bases and at J to 4 bases, leaving 19 bases not matched to a gene. Germline CDR1 reads MNHEY; CDR2 reads SMNVEV (reference sequence). The CDR3 runs 16 residues. DNA of the CDR3: TGTGCCAAACCCAAGAAAGCGGGATACTCCTATTACGAGCAGTACGTC. This gives the protein CAKPKKAGYSYYEQYV.

This clone was observed a single time. V and J are TRBV6-5 and TRBJ1-3; D gene unclear. The V end was cut by 0 bases, the J end by 0 bases, with 9 bases between. The germline V gene has CDR1 MNHEY and CDR2 SVGAGI. There are 16 residues in the CDR3. The CDR3 sequence: CASSYSGQTSGNTIYF. For the CDR3, the DNA is TGTGCCAGCAGTTACTCTGGGCAAACCTCTGGAAACACCATATATTTT.

This chain links TRBV10-2 with TRBJ1-1; 7 positions agree with TRBD1. The CDR3 length is 14 residues. Looked up from germline, CDR1 is WSHSY and CDR2 is SAAADI. V gave up 5 bases and J gave up 1 base; unmatched junction bases: 4. CDR3: CASSRQGRNTEAFF. CDR3 sequence (DNA): TGCGCCAGCAGTCGACAGGGTCGGAACACTGAAGCTTTCTTT.

This clone appeared a single time. This rearrangement joins TRBV7-2 to TRBJ1-1, with TRBD1 identical over 7 bases. Germline CDR1 SGHTA, CDR2 FQGNSA. This CDR3 contains 14 residues. Losses at the gene ends were 1 base for V and 7 bases for J; bases not matched to a gene: 6. CDR3 sequence reads: CASSLVKGAGEAFF. CDR3 nucleotides: TGTGCCAGCAGCTTAGTCAAGGGGGCGGGTGAAGCTTTCTTT.

For the CDR3, the DNA is TGTGCCAGCATCATAAACGAGCGGACGGGAAACACTGAAGCTTTCTTT. Protein sequence: CASIINERTGNTEAFF. The chain uses TRBV5-5 and TRBJ1-1; D not certain. Germline V lookup: CDR1 SGHKS, CDR2 YYEKEE (reference sequence). The CDR3 consists of 16 residues. V gave up 6 bases and J gave up 2 bases, with 20 bases separating them.

The V gene is TRBV21-1, the J gene TRBJ1-2; the table's D call, TRBD1, was not checked against the DNA. TRBV21-1 corresponds to a pseudogene. This CDR3 spans 14 amino acids. The chain's CDR3 is CASTPGHRRRGYTF. DNA for the CDR3: TGTGCCAGCACCCCGGGACACCGTAGGAGGGGCTACACCTTC.

The chain uses TRBV4-1 and TRBJ2-1; D may be TRBD2 (6 bases). The CDR3 spans 17 residues. V was shortened by 3 bases and J by 5 bases, with 20 bases between the two germline ends. Germline CDR1 reads MGHRA; CDR2 reads YSYEKL. The CDR3 nucleotides are TGCGCCAGCAGCCATCCCCGAGGGGTTAGCGGTCACAATGAGCAGTTCTTC. This translates into CASSHPRGVSGHNEQFF.

V and J are TRBV15 and TRBJ1-5, with 8 bases that match TRBD1. The CDR3 has 17 amino acids. The V segment lost 5 bases and the J segment 0 bases; nucleotides outside the gene matches: 9. The germline CDR1 and CDR2 sequences are LNHNV and YYDKDF (reference sequence). The CDR3 loop reads CATSGGQVLNSNQPQHF. The CDR3 region has the DNA TGTGCCACCAGCGGGGGACAGGTGTTAAATAGCAATCAGCCCCAGCATTTT. Drawing the rest from reference TRBV15 and TRBJ1-5, the complete variable domain is DAMVIQNPRYQVTQFGKPVTLSCSQTLNHNVMYWYQQKSSQAPKLLFHYYDKDFNNEADTPDNFQSRRPNTSFCFLDIRSPGLGDTAMYLCATSGGQVLNSNQPQHFGDGTRLSIL.

CDR3 loop: CASSPTSGADTQYF. CDR3 in DNA: TGTGCCAGCAGCCCTACCTCCGGGGCAGATACGCAGTATTTT. The rearrangement joins TRBV6-5 to TRBJ2-3; TRBD2 is a possible D gene (5 bases). Germline V lookup: CDR1 MNHEY, CDR2 SVGAGI. The CDR3 totals 14 residues. The V end lost 6 bases, the J end lost 4 bases, and 14 bases lay between the germline ends.

The chain carries TRBV5-1 and TRBJ1-1; no clear D gene. The CDR3 contains 15 residues. The V gene lost 5 bases and the J gene lost 5 bases, with 19 bases spanning the gap. Germline V gene sequence: CDR1 SGHRS, CDR2 YFSETQ. Written as DNA, the CDR3 is TGCGCCAGCAGGCTCCGCCCCGGGGAAGGAACTGAAGCTTTCTTT. Its protein product is CASRLRPGEGTEAFF.

Concerning this clone itself: The sample contains more than one DNA sequence encoding this CDR3. The chain joins TRBV11-1 to TRBJ2-2; maybe TRBD1 (6 bases). The ends were cut back, 5 bases at V and 6 bases at J, with 10 bases in the middle. Germline values: CDR1 SGHAT, CDR2 FQDESV (reference sequence). The CDR3 has 13 amino acids. In nucleotides, the CDR3 is TGTGCCAGCAGCCCTCACAGGGCCGGGGAGCTGTTTTTT. Encoded protein: CASSPHRAGELFF.

This clone was observed a few times. The chain combines TRBV11-2 with TRBJ2-7, with D perhaps matching TRBD2 (6 bases). CDR1 and CDR2 (germline): SGHAT, FQNNGV. This CDR3 has 15 amino acids. The V gene lost 3 bases and the J gene lost 0 bases, with 12 bases spanning the gap. Written as DNA, the CDR3 is TGTGCCAGCAGCTTGTTGTCCGGGGGCTCCTACGAGCAGTACTTC. Protein product: CASSLLSGGSYEQYF.

The rearrangement joins TRBV11-2 to TRBJ2-7, with a tentative D call TRBD1 (5 bases). The CDR3 contains 15 residues. Germline values: CDR1 SGHAT, CDR2 FQNNGV. Trimming cost V 4 bases and J 2 bases, with 15 bases left between them. The CDR3 DNA reads as TGTGCCAGCAGCTCCCCACAGGTACTCCCCTACGAGCAGTACTTC. Encoded protein: CASSSPQVLPYEQYF.

This sequence joins TRBV28 and TRBJ2-7, with TRBD1 identical over 7 bases. The CDR3 has 17 amino acids. J was trimmed by 1 base and V by 3 bases; bases with no gene match: 12. Germline CDR1 is MDHEN and CDR2 is SYDVKM. CDR3 loop: CASSFAFQGVPSYEQYV. The DNA for the CDR3 is TGTGCCAGCAGTTTTGCCTTCCAGGGGGTCCCATCCTACGAGCAGTACGTC.

This clone was picked up one time. The CDR3: CALGGQQNSPLHF. DNA for the CDR3: TGTGCATTGGGCGGACAGCAAAATTCACCCCTCCACTTT. The chain is built from TRBV6-1 and TRBJ1-6; tentative D call: TRBD1 (6 bases). The germline CDR1 and CDR2 sequences are MNHNS and SASEGT. The CDR3 extends over 13 amino acids.

V and J are TRBV6-5 and TRBJ1-3; TRBD1 matches 7 bases. Per germline, CDR1 MNHEY and CDR2 SVGAGI. The CDR3 totals 15 residues. With 6 bases clipped from V and 1 base from J, the junction kept 6 bases outside the gene matches. The CDR3 here is CASRTRQGSGNTIYF. The CDR3 coding sequence is TGTGCCAGCAGGACCAGACAGGGTTCTGGAAACACCATATATTTT.

CDR3 protein: CASSRPRGRAHDTDTQYF. The CDR3 DNA reads as TGTGCCAGCAGCCGCCCGAGGGGGAGGGCCCATGACACAGATACGCAGTATTTT. This rearrangement joins TRBV9 to TRBJ2-3, with D possibly matching TRBD2 (7 bases). CDR1 is SGDLS and CDR2 is YYNGEE in the germline V gene. V lost 4 bases and J lost 2, with 23 bases in between. There are 18 residues in the CDR3.